Listed here are 19 T cell receptor beta chains from one sample, sequenced in a study of cytomegalovirus exposure and HLA in healthy donors. Amplification used 60 Vbeta primers and 13 Jbeta primers. Method: immunoSEQ multiplex PCR; TCRdb's copy keeps in-frame clones and lacks some. The sample totals 200,000 or so clones. Sequencing was carried out using PBMCs. The source is a boy aged 5-17 years in good health and CMV-seronegative.

This chain joins TRBV10-3 and TRBJ2-5; 7 bases align to TRBD1. This CDR3 has 17 residues. CDR1 ENHRY and CDR2 SYGVKD come from the germline V gene. The junction had 15 bases not matched to a gene; V was cut back by 3 bases and J by 5 bases. The DNA of the CDR3 is TGTGCCATCAGTGACACTGGGACAGAACGTCCCTCGGAGACCCAGTACTTC. Translating gives CAISDTGTERPSETQYF.

This chain joins TRBV6-5 and TRBJ1-2; no clear D gene. CDR3 length: 12 residues. Germline values: CDR1 MNHEY, CDR2 SVGAGI. V was trimmed by 8 bases and J by 4 bases, leaving 11 bases between them. CDR3 sequence: CASLGLGYGYTF. CDR3 bases: TGTGCCAGCCTGGGCCTGGGCTATGGCTACACCTTC.

The V call is TRBV7-6, the J call TRBJ1-3; 7 bases are a match to TRBD1. Trimming removed 5 bases from V and 4 bases from J; junction bases left unmatched: 5. CDR1 and CDR2 (germline): SGHVS, FNYEAQ. This CDR3 contains 14 residues. This CDR3 is CASSGRDRGNTIYF. The CDR3 bases are TGTGCCAGCAGCGGCCGGGACAGAGGAAACACCATATATTTT.

This chain links TRBV5-1 with TRBJ2-1, with 9 bases fitting TRBD2. With V trimmed by 6 bases and J by 7 bases, 11 bases remained unmatched. Looked up from germline, CDR1 is SGHRS and CDR2 is YFSETQ. This CDR3 is built from 15 residues. The CDR3 bases are TGCGCCAGCACTCAAGTAGCGGGGGCAGATAATGAGCAGTTCTTC. Encoded protein: CASTQVAGADNEQFF.

CDR3 loop: CASSLVGNNSPLHF. The CDR3 nucleotides read TGTGCCAGCAGCTTGGTCGGGAACAATTCACCCCTCCACTTT. This sequence joins TRBV5-6 and TRBJ1-6, with D hard to call. This CDR3 comprises 14 residues. Trimming left V 0 bases short and J 7 bases short, with 8 bases between. The germline V gene encodes CDR1 SGHDT and CDR2 YYEEEE.

The CDR3 region has the DNA TGTGCCAGCAGTTACGGGCAGGGAACCGTCTACGAGCAGTACTTC. This translates into CASSYGQGTVYEQYF. The chain couples TRBV6-5 to TRBJ2-7; D might be TRBD1 (5 bases). V was pared by 2 bases and J by 3 bases, with 14 bases between. The germline V gene has CDR1 MNHEY and CDR2 SVGAGI. The CDR3 runs to 15 residues.

This chain joins TRBV6-5 and TRBJ1-2; TRBD1 matches at 7 bases. V trimming: 4 bases; J trimming: 5 bases; junction bases outside the gene matches: 10. The CDR3 has 15 residues. CDR1 MNHEY and CDR2 SVGAGI come from the germline V gene. The CDR3 here is CASSSDRAFGYGYTF. CDR3 in DNA: TGTGCCAGCAGTTCCGACAGGGCATTTGGGTATGGCTACACCTTC.

The genes are TRBV9 and TRBJ1-6, with a weak D call TRBD1 (6 bases). This CDR3 has 16 residues. Germline V gene sequence: CDR1 SGDLS, CDR2 YYNGEE. V shed 4 bases and J shed 5 bases, with 16 bases lying between them. Here the CDR3 reads CASSRDIGTDNSPLHF. The CDR3 DNA is TGTGCCAGCAGCAGGGACATTGGCACGGATAATTCACCCCTCCACTTT.

This rearrangement joins TRBV28 to TRBJ1-5; D is unresolved. In germline, CDR1 is MDHEN, CDR2 SYDVKM. V dropped 5 bases and J dropped 6 bases, with 14 bases sitting between them. The CDR3 is 14 amino acids. CDR3 loop: CASSAGLPRQPQHF. The CDR3 nucleotides read TGTGCCAGCAGTGCCGGACTACCACGTCAGCCCCAGCATTTT.

V and J are TRBV4-3 and TRBJ1-3; D might be TRBD1 (5 bases). V gave up 1 base and J gave up 1 base, with 17 bases separating them. This CDR3 spans 18 amino acids. In germline, CDR1 is LGHNA, CDR2 YSLEER. The CDR3 DNA follows: TGCGCCAGCAGCCAAGTATTCGCGACAGTTTCTTCTGGAAACACCATATATTTT. Residues: CASSQVFATVSSGNTIYF.

The gene calls are TRBV7-9 and TRBJ1-1; 8 positions agree with TRBD1. Germline V gene data show CDR1 as SEHNR and CDR2 as FQNEAQ (reference sequence). There are 15 residues in the CDR3. V lost 4 bases and J lost 5; bases outside the gene matches: 9. DNA of the CDR3: TGTGCCAGCAGCTGGTATCAGGGGGCGGGAACTGAAGCTTTCTTT. Its translation: CASSWYQGAGTEAFF.

The rearrangement links TRBV7-9 to TRBJ2-3; 10 bases fit TRBD2. This CDR3 has 14 amino acids. V shed 2 bases, J shed 6 bases, and the junction held 2 bases outside the gene matches. The germline gives CDR1 SEHNR, CDR2 FQNEAQ (reference sequence). For the CDR3, the DNA is TGTGCCAGCAGCTTACTAGCGGGGGATGATACGCAGTATTTT. Its protein product is CASSLLAGDDTQYF.

As concerns this clone: The junction and the germline gene differ at one end; a read error may be behind it. The chain employs TRBV13 and TRBJ2-5, with D maybe TRBD1 (6 bases). Germline assignment: CDR1 PRHDT and CDR2 FYEKMQ (reference sequence). The CDR3 length is 15 residues. The CDR3 nucleotides read TGTGCCAGCAGCTACCGCAGGACAGCCCAAGAGGCCCAGTACTTC. Translating it yields CASSYRRTAQEAQYF.

A word on this clone: Other DNA variants within this sample encode the same CDR3. The chain recombines TRBV5-1 with TRBJ2-5, with D perhaps matching TRBD1 (8 bases). Germline loops: CDR1 SGHRS, CDR2 YFSETQ. The CDR3 length is 15 residues. V was trimmed by 0 bases and J by 4 bases, leaving 13 bases between them. For the CDR3, the DNA is TGCGCCAGCAGCTTGGCAGGGGGCGGGGGAGAGACCCAGTACTTC. Its protein is CASSLAGGGGETQYF.

This CDR3 reads CASREGQGGQPQHF. Here the CDR3 DNA reads TGTGCCAGCAGGGAGGGACAGGGAGGACAGCCCCAGCATTTT. The chain recombines TRBV28 with TRBJ1-5; TRBD1 matches 9 bases. Looked up from germline, CDR1 is MDHEN and CDR2 is SYDVKM. The CDR3 consists of 14 residues. J gave up 7 bases and V 6 bases, and 7 bases lay outside the gene matches.

The V gene is TRBV4-1, the J gene TRBJ2-1; D is possibly TRBD2 (5 bases). Germline V gene data show CDR1 as MGHRA and CDR2 as YSYEKL. Trimming removed 4 bases at V and 6 bases at J, with 13 bases between. The length of the CDR3 is 14 residues. CDR3 sequence reads: CASSPGPAGNEQFF. The CDR3 DNA reads as TGCGCCAGCAGCCCCGGACCGGCGGGCAATGAGCAGTTCTTC.

The chain's CDR3 is CASSESLGTGAAPQHF. CDR3 DNA: TGTGCCAGCAGTGAAAGTCTAGGGACAGGGGCCGCTCCCCAGCATTTT. V usage is TRBV6-1 and J usage is TRBJ1-5; 10 positions agree with TRBD1. Germline lookup yields CDR1 MNHNS and CDR2 SASEGT. V gave up 2 bases and J gave up 10 bases; unmatched junction bases: 11. This CDR3 region has 16 residues.

This chain links TRBV5-4 with TRBJ2-3; D is ambiguous. Per the germline V gene, CDR1 is SGHNT and CDR2 is YYREEE (reference sequence). This CDR3 is built from 14 residues. V lost 1 base, J lost 0 bases, and 6 bases lay in between. The CDR3 bases are TGTGCCAGCAGCTTGTTGGAGAGCACAGATACGCAGTATTTT. This sequence encodes CASSLLESTDTQYF.

The V call is TRBV13, the J call TRBJ1-1; D is unresolved. With 5 bases removed from V and 0 bases from J, the gap between germline ends came to 10 bases. The CDR3 consists of 14 residues. Germline CDR1 PRHDT, CDR2 FYEKMQ (reference sequence). The CDR3: CASSPREVNTEAFF. The CDR3, as DNA: TGTGCCAGCAGCCCCCGGGAGGTGAACACTGAAGCTTTCTTT.